This TCR beta chain was sequenced in a study of cytomegalovirus exposure and HLA in healthy donors. This CDR3 region has 18 residues. The V gene end was trimmed by 1 base and the J gene end by 0 bases; junction bases not matched to a gene: 6. CDR1 is SGDLS and CDR2 is YYNGEE in the germline V gene. Primers included in the PCR were 60 Vbeta and 13 Jbeta primers. Authors' data handling: It was a later analysis that counted roughly 80 million unique TCR beta chains, of which 9 million to 13 million were shared. Sequencing used immunoSEQ multiplex PCR; TCRdb keeps in-frame clones, though not all of them. The DNA was the basis for D and trimming; V, J and clone size are from that table. This table holds roughly 100,000 clones, around 83% found once.

The receptor comes from a female donor in good health and CMV-seropositive. This chain uses TRBV9 with TRBJ2-6; the match to TRBD1 covers 8 bases. The sample consisted of PBMCs. As DNA, the CDR3 is TGTGCCAGCAGCGTACCGACAGGGGTCCCCTCTGGGGCCAACGTCCTGACTTTC. Encoded protein: CASSVPTGVPSGANVLTF.